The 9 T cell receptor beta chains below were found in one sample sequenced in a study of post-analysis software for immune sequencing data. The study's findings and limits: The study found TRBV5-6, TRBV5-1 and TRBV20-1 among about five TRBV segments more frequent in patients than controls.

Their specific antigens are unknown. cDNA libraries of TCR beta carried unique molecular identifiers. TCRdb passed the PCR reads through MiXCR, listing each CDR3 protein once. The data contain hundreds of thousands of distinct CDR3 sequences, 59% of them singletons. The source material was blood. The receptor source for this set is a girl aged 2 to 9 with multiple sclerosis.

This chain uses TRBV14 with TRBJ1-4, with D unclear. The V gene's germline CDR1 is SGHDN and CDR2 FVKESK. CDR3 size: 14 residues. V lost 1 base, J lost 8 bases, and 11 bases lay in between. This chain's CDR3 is CASSQVRGREKLFF. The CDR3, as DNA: TGTGCCAGCAGCCAAGTCCGCGGGAGGGAAAAACTGTTTTTT.

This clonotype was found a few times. CDR3 in DNA: TGCAGTGCTAGAGATCCTAGCGGGGTCCCAGATACGCAGTATTTT. Translating it yields CSARDPSGVPDTQYF. The chain joins TRBV20-1 to TRBJ2-3; 9 bases agree with TRBD2. The CDR3 spans 15 residues. V lost 0 bases to trimming and J lost 4 bases; unmatched junction nucleotides: 5. CDR1 and CDR2 (germline): DFQATT, SNEGSKA (reference sequence).

CDR3 in amino acids: CSVQRAGQNEQYF. Here the CDR3 DNA reads TGCAGCGTCCAAAGGGCAGGTCAGAACGAGCAGTACTTC. This chain uses TRBV29-1 with TRBJ2-7; D is unclear. Trimming removed 6 bases from V and 5 bases from J, with 17 bases in between. CDR1 and CDR2 (germline): SQVTM, ANQGSEA. The CDR3 runs 13 residues.

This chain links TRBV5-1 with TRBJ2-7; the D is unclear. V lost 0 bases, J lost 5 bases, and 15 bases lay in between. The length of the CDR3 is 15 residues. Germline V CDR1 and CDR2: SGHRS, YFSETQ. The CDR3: CASSLEGAQSDEQYF. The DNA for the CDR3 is TGCGCCAGCAGCTTGGAAGGCGCGCAGTCGGACGAGCAGTACTTC.

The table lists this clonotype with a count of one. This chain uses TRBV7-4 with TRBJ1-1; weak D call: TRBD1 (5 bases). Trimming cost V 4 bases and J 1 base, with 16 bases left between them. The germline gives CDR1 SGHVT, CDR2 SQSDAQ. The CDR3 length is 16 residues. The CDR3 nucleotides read TGTGCCAGCAGCTACTTAGAGGGGCGCGGGAACACTGAAGCTTTCTTT. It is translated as CASSYLEGRGNTEAFF.

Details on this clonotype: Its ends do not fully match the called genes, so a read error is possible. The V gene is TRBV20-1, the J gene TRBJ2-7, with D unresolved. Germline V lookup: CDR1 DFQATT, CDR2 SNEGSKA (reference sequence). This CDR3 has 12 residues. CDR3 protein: CGARVADYEQYF. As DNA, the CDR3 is TGCGGTGCTAGAGTCGCGGACTACGAGCAGTACTTC.

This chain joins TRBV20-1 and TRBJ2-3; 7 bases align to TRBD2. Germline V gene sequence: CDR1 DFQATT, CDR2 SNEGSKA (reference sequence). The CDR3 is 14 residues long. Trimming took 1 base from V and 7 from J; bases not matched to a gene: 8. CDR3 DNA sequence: TGCAGTGCTAGAGCCAGCGGGAACGTGAATACGCAGTATTTT. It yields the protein CSARASGNVNTQYF.

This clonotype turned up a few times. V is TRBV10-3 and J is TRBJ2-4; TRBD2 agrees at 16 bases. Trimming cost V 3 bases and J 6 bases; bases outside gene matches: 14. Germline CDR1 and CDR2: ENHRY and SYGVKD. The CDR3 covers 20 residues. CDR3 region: CAISDQVSGTSGGETNIQYF. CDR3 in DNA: TGTGCCATCAGTGATCAAGTCAGCGGGACTAGCGGGGGGGAAACAAACATTCAGTACTTC.

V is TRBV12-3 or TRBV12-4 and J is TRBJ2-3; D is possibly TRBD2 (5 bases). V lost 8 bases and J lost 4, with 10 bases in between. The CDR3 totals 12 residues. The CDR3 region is CASSSGSDTQYF. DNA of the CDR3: TGTGCCAGCTCCTCGGGGTCAGATACGCAGTATTTT.